The clone carrying this T cell receptor beta chain occurred a few times. Its antigen remains unidentified. This record comes from a study of identical twins. Findings of the study overall: Surplus twin overlap in beta out-of-frame sequences was less pronounced.

V lost 2 bases and J 8 bases, leaving 13 bases between the germline ends. The CDR3 is 14 amino acids. Each CDR3 protein gets one entry after TCRdb re-called the 5' RACE reads with MiXCR. Found here are a few hundred thousand distinct CDR3 sequences, approximately 9.6% of them singletons; the top ten hold 2.5% to 3.5%. Among all donors, each was a healthy Caucasian. The sample was also reused in another study, on yellow fever vaccine responses in identical twins. From that study: Twins' vaccine T cell responses reportedly seemed partly convergent and partly personalized.

This receptor was taken from a woman between 18 and 29 years old in good health. The chain couples TRBV12-3 or TRBV12-4 to TRBJ2-1, with D perhaps matching TRBD1 (6 bases). Source material: PBMCs. The DNA of the CDR3 is TGTGCCAGCAGTTTATTTTCGACAGGAGATGAGCAGTTCTTC. The encoded protein is CASSLFSTGDEQFF.